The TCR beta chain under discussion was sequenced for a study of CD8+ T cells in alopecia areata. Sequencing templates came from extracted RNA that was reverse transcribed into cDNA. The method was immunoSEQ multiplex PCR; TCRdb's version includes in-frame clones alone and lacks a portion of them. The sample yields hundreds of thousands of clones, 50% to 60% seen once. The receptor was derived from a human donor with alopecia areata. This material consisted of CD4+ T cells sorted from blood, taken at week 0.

The DNA of the CDR3 is TGTGCCAGCAGCTTATTATACACTGAAGCTTTCTTT. It codes for CASSLLYTEAFF. The J gene is TRBJ1-1, the V gene TRBV7-9; D not certain. The CDR3 spans 12 residues. Trimming shortened V by 2 bases and J by 3 bases, and 4 bases separated the two germline ends. Germline CDR1 is SEHNR and CDR2 is FQNEAQ (reference sequence).